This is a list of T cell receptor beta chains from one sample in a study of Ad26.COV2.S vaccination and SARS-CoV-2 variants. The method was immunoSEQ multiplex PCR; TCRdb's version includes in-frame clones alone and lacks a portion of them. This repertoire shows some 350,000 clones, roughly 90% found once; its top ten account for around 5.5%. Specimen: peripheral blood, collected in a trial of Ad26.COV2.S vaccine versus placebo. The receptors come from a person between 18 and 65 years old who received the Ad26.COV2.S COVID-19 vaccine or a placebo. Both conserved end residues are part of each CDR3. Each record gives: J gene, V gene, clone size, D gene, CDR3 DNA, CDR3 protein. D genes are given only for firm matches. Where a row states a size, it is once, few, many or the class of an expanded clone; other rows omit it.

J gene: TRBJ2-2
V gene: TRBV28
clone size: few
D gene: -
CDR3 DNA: TGTGCCAGCAGTTTAGATCAGAGAACCGGGGAGCTGTTTTTT
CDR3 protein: CASSLDQRTGELFF

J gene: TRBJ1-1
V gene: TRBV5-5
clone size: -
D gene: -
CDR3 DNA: TGTGCCAGCAGCTTATTCTATGCGGGGGGCACTGAAGCTTTCTTT
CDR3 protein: CASSLFYAGGTEAFF

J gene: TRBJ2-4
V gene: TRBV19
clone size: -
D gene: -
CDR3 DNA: TGTGCCAGTAGTATATTTAAAGGGGTCGATGGAGTCATGATAAACATTCAGTACTTC
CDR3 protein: CASSIFKGVDGVMINIQYF

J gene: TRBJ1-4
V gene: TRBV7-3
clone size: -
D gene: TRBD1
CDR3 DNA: TGTGCCAGCAGCTCAGATGGGACAGATGAAAAACTGTTTTTT
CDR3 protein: CASSSDGTDEKLFF

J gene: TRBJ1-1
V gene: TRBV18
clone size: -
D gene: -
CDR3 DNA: TGTGCCAGCTGCCCCCGGGGGCGAGATACTGAAGCTTTCTTT
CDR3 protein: CASCPRGRDTEAFF

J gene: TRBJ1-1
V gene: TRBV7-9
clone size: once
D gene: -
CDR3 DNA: TGTGCCAGCAGCTCGAGCGGAGTTCCGAACACTGAAGCTTTCTTT
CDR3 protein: CASSSSGVPNTEAFF

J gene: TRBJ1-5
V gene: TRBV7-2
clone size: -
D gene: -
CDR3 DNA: TGTGCCAGCAGCCCCAGCAAGAGGAGTCAGCCCCAGCATTTT
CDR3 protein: CASSPSKRSQPQHF

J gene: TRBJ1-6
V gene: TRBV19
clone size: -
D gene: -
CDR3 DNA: TGTGCCAGTAGTATTGACCAGGGCCTATCACCCCTCCACTTT
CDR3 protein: CASSIDQGLSPLHF

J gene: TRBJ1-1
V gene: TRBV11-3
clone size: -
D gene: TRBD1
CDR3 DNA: TGTGCCAGCAGCTACGGGACAGCAAACACTGAAGCTTTCTTT
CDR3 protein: CASSYGTANTEAFF

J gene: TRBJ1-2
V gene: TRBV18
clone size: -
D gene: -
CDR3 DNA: TGTGCCAGCTCATCTCAGGAGAGGGGTTTAAGGGGCTACACCTTC
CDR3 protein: CASSSQERGLRGYTF

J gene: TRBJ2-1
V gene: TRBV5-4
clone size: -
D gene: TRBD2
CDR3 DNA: TGTGCCAGCAGCGCCGGAGGACTAGCGGGAAAGGGGGGCCACAATGAGCAGTTCTTC
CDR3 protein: CASSAGGLAGKGGHNEQFF

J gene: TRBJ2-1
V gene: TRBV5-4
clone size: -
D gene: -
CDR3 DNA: TGTGCCAGCAGCGGGACTGGCAATGAGCAGTTCTTC
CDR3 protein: CASSGTGNEQFF

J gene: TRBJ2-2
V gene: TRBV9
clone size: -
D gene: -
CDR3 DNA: TGTGCCAGCAGCGTCCAACTAGCCGTCGACACCGGGGAGCTGTTTTTT
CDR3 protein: CASSVQLAVDTGELFF

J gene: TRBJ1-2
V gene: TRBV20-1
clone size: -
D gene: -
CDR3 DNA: TGCAGTGCTCCCAGCGGGGTTGGCTACACCTTC
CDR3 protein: CSAPSGVGYTF

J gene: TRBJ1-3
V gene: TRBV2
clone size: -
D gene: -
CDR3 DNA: TGTGCCAGCAGGGCGAGATTCTCTGGAAACACCATATATTTT
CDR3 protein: CASRARFSGNTIYF

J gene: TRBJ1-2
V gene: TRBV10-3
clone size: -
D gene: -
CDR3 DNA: TGTGCCATCAGTGGGACAGCTAACTATGGCTACACCTTC
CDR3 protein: CAISGTANYGYTF

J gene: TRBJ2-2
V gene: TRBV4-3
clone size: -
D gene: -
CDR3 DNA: TGCGCCAGCAGCCAAGGAGGTCTAGCGACGTCCGGGGAGCTGTTTTTT
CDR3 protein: CASSQGGLATSGELFF

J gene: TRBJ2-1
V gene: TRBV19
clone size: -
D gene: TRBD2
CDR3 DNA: TGTGCCAGTACCCTACTAGCGGGAGATTACAATGAGCAGTTCTTC
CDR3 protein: CASTLLAGDYNEQFF

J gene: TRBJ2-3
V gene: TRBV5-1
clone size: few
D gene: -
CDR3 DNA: TGCGCCAGCAGCCTCTCGGCAGATACGCAGTATTTT
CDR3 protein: CASSLSADTQYF

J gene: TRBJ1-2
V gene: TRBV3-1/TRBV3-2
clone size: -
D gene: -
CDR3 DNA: TGTGCCAGCAGCCAACGGGGCAGCCACCACGAACGATATTTTTTCTATGGCTACACCTTC
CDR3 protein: CASSQRGSHHERYFFYGYTF

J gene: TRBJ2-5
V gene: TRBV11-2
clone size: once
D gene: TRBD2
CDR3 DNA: TGTGCCAGCAGCGTCACTAGCGTATCAGAGACCCAGTACTTC
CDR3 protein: CASSVTSVSETQYF